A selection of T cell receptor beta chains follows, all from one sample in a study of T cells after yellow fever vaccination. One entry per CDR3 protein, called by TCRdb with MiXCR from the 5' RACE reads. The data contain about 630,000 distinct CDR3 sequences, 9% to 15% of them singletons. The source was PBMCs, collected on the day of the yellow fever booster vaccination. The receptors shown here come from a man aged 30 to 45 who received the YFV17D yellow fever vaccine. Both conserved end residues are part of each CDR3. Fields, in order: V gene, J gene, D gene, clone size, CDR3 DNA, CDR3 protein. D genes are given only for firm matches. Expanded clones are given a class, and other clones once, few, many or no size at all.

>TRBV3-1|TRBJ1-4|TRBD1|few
TGTGCCAGCAGCCGGAGACAGGGGGATGAAAAACTGTTTTTT
CASSRRQGDEKLFF
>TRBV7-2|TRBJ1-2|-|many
TGTGCCAGCACCGTCGGAGGGGACGACTATGGCTACACCTTC
CASTVGGDDYGYTF
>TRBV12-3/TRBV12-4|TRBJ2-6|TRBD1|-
TGTGCCAGCAGTTACGGAGACAGGGCTGGGGCCAACGTCCTGACTTTC
CASSYGDRAGANVLTF
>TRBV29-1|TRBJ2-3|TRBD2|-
TGCAGCGTTGGTGCGGGAGGGCCGACAGATACGCAGTATTTT
CSVGAGGPTDTQYF
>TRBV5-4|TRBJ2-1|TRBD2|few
TGTGCCAGCAGCGCCCAGACTAGCTTCTTTGAGCAGTTCTTC
CASSAQTSFFEQFF
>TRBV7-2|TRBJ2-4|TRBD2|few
TGTGCCAGCAGCTCCATTGGGGGGGGAGCCAAAAACATTCAGTACTTC
CASSSIGGGAKNIQYF
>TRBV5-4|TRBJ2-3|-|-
TGTGCCAGCAGCCACGGGACGTCTAGAGATACGCAGTATTTT
CASSHGTSRDTQYF
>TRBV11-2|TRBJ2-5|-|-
TGTGCCAGCAGCTTAGGGGGACCTAGCACCGAGACCCAGTACTTC
CASSLGGPSTETQYF
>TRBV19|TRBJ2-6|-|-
TGTGCCAGTAGGAGAGAGTCTTCTGGGGCCAACGTCCTGACTTTC
CASRRESSGANVLTF
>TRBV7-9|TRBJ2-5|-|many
TGTGCCAGCAGCTTTGAGGTTAGGACCCAGTACTTC
CASSFEVRTQYF
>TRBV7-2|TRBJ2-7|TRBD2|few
TGTGCCAGCAGTCAAAGGTCTAGCGGGAGCCTAGGCTACGAGCAGTACTTC
CASSQRSSGSLGYEQYF
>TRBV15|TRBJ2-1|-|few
TGTGCCACCAGCAACCGACACTCCGGGGAGCAGTTCTTC
CATSNRHSGEQFF
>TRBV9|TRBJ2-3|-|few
TGTGCCAGCAGCGTAGCTTTACGTCCAGATACGCAGTATTTT
CASSVALRPDTQYF
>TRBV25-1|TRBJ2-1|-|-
TGTGCCAGCAGACTAGTGAATGAGCAGTTCTTC
CASRLVNEQFF
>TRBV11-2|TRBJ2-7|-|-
TGTGCCAGCAGCCTCTCTCCAGGGCCTACCTACGAGCAGTACTTC
CASSLSPGPTYEQYF
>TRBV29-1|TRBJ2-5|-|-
TGCAGCGTTGCGTCAGGAGTCTTCCAAGAGACCCAGTACTTC
CSVASGVFQETQYF
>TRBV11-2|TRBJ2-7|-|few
TGTGCCAGCAGCACGGGACGCTTCTACGAGCAGTACTTC
CASSTGRFYEQYF
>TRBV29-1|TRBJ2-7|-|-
TGCAGCGCACAGGGAGGTGGAATCTACGAGCAGTACTTC
CSAQGGGIYEQYF
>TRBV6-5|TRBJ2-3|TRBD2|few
TGTGCCAGCAGTTACTCGCTGGGCGGGAGTCTAGATACGCAGTATTTT
CASSYSLGGSLDTQYF
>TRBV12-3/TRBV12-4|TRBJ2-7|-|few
TGTGCCAGCAGTCCACGGGACGACGGCGAGCAGTACTTC
CASSPRDDGEQYF
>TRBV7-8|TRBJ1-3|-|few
TGTGCCAGCAGCCCTCCCCGGCGGGGGGATCCTGGAAACACCATATATTTT
CASSPPRRGDPGNTIYF
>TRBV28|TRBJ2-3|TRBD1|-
TGTGCCAGCACCACGAACAGGGGGCCCCGGACAGATACGCAGTATTTT
CASTTNRGPRTDTQYF
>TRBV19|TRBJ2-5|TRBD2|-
TGTGCCAGTAGTATACGGGGAGGGACCCAAGAGACCCAGTACTTC
CASSIRGGTQETQYF
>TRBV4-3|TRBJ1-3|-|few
TGCGCCAGCAGCCAAGATGTCCGGAACTCTGGAAACACCATATATTTT
CASSQDVRNSGNTIYF
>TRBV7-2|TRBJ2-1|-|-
TGTGCCAGCAGCTTAAAGGAGCCCTACAATGAGCAGTTCTTC
CASSLKEPYNEQFF
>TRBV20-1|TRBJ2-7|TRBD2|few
TGCAGTGCTGAAAGCGGGAGTGTGTCCTACGAGCAGTACTTC
CSAESGSVSYEQYF
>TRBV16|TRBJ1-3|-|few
TGTGCCAGCAGCCAAGGCGGCGACAGTTTCTCTGGAAACACCATATATTTT
CASSQGGDSFSGNTIYF
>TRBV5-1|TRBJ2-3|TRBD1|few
TGCGCCAGTAACCGGGACAGGGGAGTGGATACGCAGTATTTT
CASNRDRGVDTQYF
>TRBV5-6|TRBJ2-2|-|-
TGTGCCAGCAGCTTGGACCTACCGAACACCGGGGAGCTGTTTTTT
CASSLDLPNTGELFF
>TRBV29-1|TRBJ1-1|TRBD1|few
TGCAGCGTTGGGGACAGGGGGTACACTGAAGCTTTCTTT
CSVGDRGYTEAFF
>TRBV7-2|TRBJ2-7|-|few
TGTGCCAGCAGCTCTCATAGAGGTACTTCCTACGAGCAGTACTTC
CASSSHRGTSYEQYF
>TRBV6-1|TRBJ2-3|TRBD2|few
TGTGCCAGCAGGGAGACTAGCGGAGGCTACACAGATACGCAGTATTTT
CASRETSGGYTDTQYF